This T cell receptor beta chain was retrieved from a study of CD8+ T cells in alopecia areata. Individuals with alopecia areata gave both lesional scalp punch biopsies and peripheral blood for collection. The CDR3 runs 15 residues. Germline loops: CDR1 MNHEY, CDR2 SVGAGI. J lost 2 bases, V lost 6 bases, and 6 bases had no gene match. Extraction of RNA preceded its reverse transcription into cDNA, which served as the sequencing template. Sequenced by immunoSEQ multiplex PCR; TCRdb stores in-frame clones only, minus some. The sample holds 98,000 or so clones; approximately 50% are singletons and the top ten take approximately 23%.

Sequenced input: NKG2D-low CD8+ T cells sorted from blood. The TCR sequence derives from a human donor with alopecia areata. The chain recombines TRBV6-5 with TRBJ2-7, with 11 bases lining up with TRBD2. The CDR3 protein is CASSQGLAATYEQYF. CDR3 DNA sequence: TGTGCCAGCAGCCAGGGACTAGCGGCTACCTACGAGCAGTACTTC.